The TCR beta chain described here comes from a study of T cells after yellow fever vaccination. Study-level information: Preparation of fractions with low cell numbers was performed using SMART-Seq v4 Ultra Low Input.

V dropped 1 base and J dropped 9; count of bases not matched to a gene: 5. Per the germline V gene, CDR1 is MGHRA and CDR2 is YSYEKL. The CDR3 runs 14 residues. TCRdb reprocessed the 5' RACE reads with MiXCR, giving one entry per CDR3 protein. The repertoire holds a few hundred thousand distinct CDR3 sequences, about 19% seen once, with 14% in the top ten. The chain employs TRBV4-1 and TRBJ2-1; 8 bases map to TRBD2. The input for sequencing was PBMCs, taken 15 days after the yellow fever booster vaccination. The clonotype originates from a man under 40 who received the YFV17D yellow fever vaccine. CDR3 sequence reads: CASSQVGLGVEQFF. The CDR3 nucleotides read TGCGCCAGCAGCCAAGTGGGACTAGGGGTTGAGCAGTTCTTC.